These 27 T cell receptor beta chains were all obtained from the same sample, sequenced in a study of T cells in Graves' hyperthyroidism and ophthalmopathy. Amplification yielded TCR beta CDR3 regions, with RNA transcripts as the source. Primed by the HTBI set, a first-round RT-PCR was run on the TCR CDR3. TCRdb re-called the multiplex PCR reads through MiXCR, storing one row per CDR3 protein. The sample contains fewer than 850,000 distinct CDR3 sequences, about 18% of which appear only once. Sequenced input: blood. All receptors derive from a man aged 50 or older with Graves' hyperthyroidism.

The J gene is TRBJ1-1, the V gene TRBV9; TRBD1 matches 10 bases. There are 15 residues in the CDR3. V was clipped by 4 bases and J by 3 bases; unmatched bases: 6. Germline V CDR1 and CDR2: SGDLS, YYNGEE. As DNA, the CDR3 is TGTGCCAGCAGCAGAAGGACAGGGGGGGACACTGAAGCTTTCTTT. It translates to CASSRRTGGDTEAFF.

The chain couples TRBV19 to TRBJ1-2; D is possibly TRBD1 (5 bases). CDR3 length: 13 residues. The V end was cut by 3 bases, the J end by 4 bases, with 9 bases between. Germline lookup yields CDR1 LNHDA and CDR2 SQIVND (reference sequence). The CDR3 loop is CASSMTGAYGYTF. The CDR3 region has the DNA TGTGCCAGTAGTATGACCGGGGCCTATGGCTACACCTTC.

This clonotype was counted many times. This chain links TRBV14 with TRBJ2-1; possibly TRBD1 for D (5 bases). The CDR3 contains 16 residues. V was pared by 4 bases and J by 0 bases, with 13 bases between. CDR1 is SGHDN, CDR2 FVKESK, per germline. The CDR3 nucleotides are TGTGCCAGCAGCCCATTACAGGTCAGCTCCTACAATGAGCAGTTCTTC. Its protein product is CASSPLQVSSYNEQFF.

This clonotype was counted at least ten times. V is TRBV5-4 and J is TRBJ2-7; 7 bases align to TRBD1. The ends lost 4 bases at V and 3 bases at J; junction bases unmatched: 4. The CDR3 runs to 13 residues. Germline CDR1 is SGHNT and CDR2 is YYREEE (reference sequence). The CDR3 bases are TGTGCCAGCAGCGATGGGACAGTCTACGAGCAGTACTTC. This codes for CASSDGTVYEQYF.

The V gene is TRBV6-2 or TRBV6-3, the J gene TRBJ2-3, with D unclear. The length of the CDR3 is 13 residues. V shed 0 bases and J shed 8 bases, with 9 bases lying between them. Germline CDR1 reads MNHEY; CDR2 reads SVGEGT. CDR3 in DNA: TGTGCCAGCAGTTACTCTCCAGGTCGTACGCAGTATTTT. As protein: CASSYSPGRTQYF.

This clonotype was recorded many times. This chain links TRBV27 with TRBJ1-5, with D perhaps TRBD1 (6 bases). Per the germline V gene, CDR1 is MNHEY and CDR2 is SMNVEV (reference sequence). This CDR3 is built from 15 residues. Trimming stripped 7 bases from V and 0 bases from J, with 13 bases between. The CDR3 bases are TGTGCCAGCAAACCGGGACATAATAGCAATCAGCCCCAGCATTTT. It yields the protein CASKPGHNSNQPQHF.

There are many counts of this clonotype. The chain joins TRBV5-1 to TRBJ2-1; 8 bases are a match to TRBD2. Germline CDR1 SGHRS, CDR2 YFSETQ. Trimming at V came to 2 bases and at J to 9 bases, leaving 7 bases not matched to a gene. This CDR3 contains 14 residues. CDR3 residues: CASSFQRERGEQFF. CDR3 coding DNA: TGCGCCAGCAGCTTCCAGCGGGAGAGGGGTGAGCAGTTCTTC.

This clonotype was counted many times. This chain connects TRBV10-3 to TRBJ2-1; the D is unclear. The CDR3 is 12 residues long. Trimming took 7 bases from V and 5 from J, leaving 9 bases between them. Germline CDR1 reads ENHRY; CDR2 reads SYGVKD. The CDR3 coding sequence is TGTGCCATCACTGACACCGACAATGAGCAGTTCTTC. Protein sequence: CAITDTDNEQFF.

In its sample, this clonotype was seen a few times. The chain uses TRBV28 and TRBJ2-3; D is perhaps TRBD1 (5 bases). The germline V gene encodes CDR1 MDHEN and CDR2 SYDVKM. The V and J ends lost 2 bases and 5 bases respectively, with 11 bases between them. The CDR3 extends over 14 amino acids. The chain's CDR3 is CASSLLGAKDTQYF. The CDR3 region has the DNA TGTGCCAGCAGTTTACTTGGGGCCAAAGATACGCAGTATTTT.

This sequence joins TRBV20-1 and TRBJ2-6; TRBD2 matches at 11 bases. The CDR3 length is 19 residues. The trim removed 0 bases at V and 0 bases at J, leaving 7 bases unmatched. From germline, CDR1 is DFQATT and CDR2 SNEGSKA (reference sequence). DNA of the CDR3: TGCAGTGCTAGAGATTGGGGACTAGCGGCTAGCTCTGGGGCCAACGTCCTGACTTTC. It translates to CSARDWGLAASSGANVLTF.

The gene calls are TRBV27 and TRBJ1-2; 10 positions agree with TRBD1. The CDR3 runs to 14 residues. The V and J ends lost 6 bases and 7 bases, in that order; junction bases with no gene match: 8. Germline CDR1 and CDR2: MNHEY and SMNVEV (reference sequence). This CDR3 is CASSRRQGAGGYTF. CDR3 DNA sequence: TGTGCCAGCAGCCGCCGACAGGGGGCGGGTGGCTACACCTTC.

This clonotype was detected ten times or more. This chain connects TRBV11-2 to TRBJ2-7; 9 bases match TRBD1. This CDR3 contains 16 residues. After removal of 5 bases from V and 5 bases from J, the junction contained 13 bases not matched to a gene. Germline lookup yields CDR1 SGHAT and CDR2 FQNNGV. CDR3 region: CASSQKPGQGSDEQYF. In nucleotides, the CDR3 is TGTGCCAGCAGCCAAAAACCGGGACAGGGTTCGGACGAGCAGTACTTC.

In its sample, this clonotype was seen many times. The chain is built from TRBV7-8 and TRBJ2-7; D is possibly TRBD2 (7 bases). This CDR3 comprises 20 residues. Germline CDR1 reads SGHVS; CDR2 reads FQNEAQ. V lost 0 bases, J lost 3 bases, and 27 bases lay in between. CDR3 sequence: CASSLAQAGHRRSAYYEQYF. In DNA, the CDR3 is TGTGCCAGCAGCTTAGCGCAAGCGGGACATCGCCGCTCGGCATACTACGAGCAGTACTTC.

Ten or more counts support this clonotype. V and J are TRBV10-3 and TRBJ2-2, with D unclear. The germline V and J ends were trimmed by 8 bases and 1 base, with 11 bases remaining between them. The CDR3 consists of 14 residues. Germline values: CDR1 ENHRY, CDR2 SYGVKD. The CDR3 sequence is CAILRRRNTGELFF. Written as DNA, the CDR3 is TGTGCCATCCTCAGGCGGAGGAACACCGGGGAGCTGTTTTTT.

Points on this clonotype: A read error may be the cause here, since a much bigger clone is one base away. CDR3 protein: CASSGSRDRAHEQYF. The CDR3 DNA reads TGTGCCAGCAGTGGCTCCCGGGACAGGGCTCACGAGCAGTACTTC. The chain links TRBV10-3 to TRBJ2-7, with TRBD1 matching 9 bases. The CDR3 has 15 amino acids. Germline CDR1 reads ENHRY; CDR2 reads SYGVKD.

Ten or more counts support this clonotype. This chain uses TRBV30 with TRBJ1-5; a weak D match, TRBD1 (6 bases). The CDR3 length is 13 residues. The ends were cut back, 2 bases at V and 7 bases at J, with 12 bases in the middle. Germline values: CDR1 GTSNPN, CDR2 SVGIG (reference sequence). The DNA of the CDR3 is TGTGCCTGGAGTCTTCCGGGGGCACAGCCCCAGCATTTT. Residues: CAWSLPGAQPQHF.

This chain connects TRBV6-5 to TRBJ1-1; D gene ambiguous. Germline CDR1 is MNHEY and CDR2 is SVGAGI. The CDR3 covers 13 residues. V dropped 2 bases and J dropped 1 base, with 5 bases sitting between them. The CDR3 sequence is CASSYAKNTEAFF. CDR3 DNA sequence: TGTGCCAGCAGTTACGCAAAGAACACTGAAGCTTTCTTT.

The V call is TRBV29-1, the J call TRBJ2-4; D could derive from TRBD1 or TRBD2 (5 bases each). The V gene lost 5 bases and the J gene lost 5 bases, with 10 bases spanning the gap. The CDR3 has 12 amino acids. Per germline, CDR1 SQVTM and CDR2 ANQGSEA. This CDR3 is CSVWGSENIQYF. DNA for the CDR3: TGCAGCGTTTGGGGGTCGGAAAACATTCAGTACTTC.

This clonotype was picked up many times. The gene calls are TRBV15 and TRBJ1-1; D may be TRBD1 (5 bases). Germline V lookup: CDR1 LNHNV, CDR2 YYDKDF (reference sequence). Trimming shortened V by 3 bases and J by 4 bases, and 18 bases separated the two germline ends. The CDR3 spans 16 residues. This CDR3 is CATSRDTTAVGTEAFF. DNA for the CDR3: TGTGCCACCAGCAGGGACACGACGGCGGTTGGCACTGAAGCTTTCTTT.

The sample holds many counts of this clonotype. The CDR3 DNA reads as TGTGCCACCAGTGATTCGACAGGGACCGGAGAGACCCAGTACTTC. It specifies CATSDSTGTGETQYF. The rearrangement links TRBV24-1 to TRBJ2-5, with 7 bases identical to TRBD1. V trimming: 2 bases; J trimming: 4 bases; junction bases outside the gene matches: 6. The CDR3 covers 15 residues. Per germline, CDR1 KGHDR and CDR2 SFDVKD.

This clonotype has just a few counts. Compared with germline, one end of the junction differs, possibly owing to a read error. The genes are TRBV19 and TRBJ2-5, with 7 bases aligning to TRBD2. This CDR3 is built from 15 residues. Germline V gene sequence: CDR1 LNHDA, CDR2 SQIVND (reference sequence). The DNA of the CDR3 is TGTGGCAGTAGTATGTCGCGGGAGTACCAAGAGACCCAGTACTTC. The encoded protein is CGSSMSREYQETQYF. Full variable domain (remainder filled in from reference TRBV19 and TRBJ2-5): DGGITQSPKYLFRKEGQNVTLSCEQNLNHDAMYWYRQDPGQGLRLIYYSQIVNDFQKGDIAEGYSVSREKKESFPLTVTSAQKNPTAFYLCGSSMSREYQETQYFGPGTRLLVL.

This clonotype was picked up a small number of times. The genes are TRBV6-1 and TRBJ2-2; tentative D call: TRBD1 (6 bases). Germline loops: CDR1 MNHNS, CDR2 SASEGT. CDR3 length: 15 amino acids. Trimming cost V 7 bases and J 6 bases, with 18 bases left between them. The CDR3 DNA reads as TGTGCCAGCATCGGGACACCTCATGGGTCCGGGGAGCTGTTTTTT. As protein: CASIGTPHGSGELFF.

The rearrangement uses TRBV12-3 or TRBV12-4 and TRBJ2-3, with 7 nucleotides matching TRBD1. The CDR3 runs 15 residues. The J segment lost 5 bases and the V segment lost 6 bases, leaving 11 bases of the junction unmatched. This CDR3 is CASSHRGPRGDTQYF. The CDR3 DNA reads as TGTGCCAGCAGCCACAGGGGACCCCGGGGAGATACGCAGTATTTT.

V gene TRBV4-1 combines with J gene TRBJ2-7; D gene ambiguous. CDR3 length equals 14 residues. V shed 4 bases and J shed 2 bases, with 12 bases lying between them. Germline-derived CDR1 and CDR2 are MGHRA and YSYEKL. The CDR3 DNA reads TGCGCCAGCAGCCCCCGGGCGGAACCCTACGAGCAGTACTTC. Translated: CASSPRAEPYEQYF.

At least ten counts were recorded for this clonotype. The gene calls are TRBV28 and TRBJ2-7; D is ambiguous. V shed 5 bases and J shed 3 bases, with 20 bases lying between them. The CDR3 runs 16 residues. The germline V gene encodes CDR1 MDHEN and CDR2 SYDVKM. This chain's CDR3 is CASSLSSGVSVYEQYF. The CDR3 DNA reads as TGTGCCAGCAGTCTCTCTTCGGGCGTCTCGGTCTACGAGCAGTACTTC.

The sample holds many counts of this clonotype. V gene TRBV2 combines with J gene TRBJ2-2, with a tentative D call TRBD1 (5 bases). This CDR3 has 15 amino acids. V lost 3 bases to trimming and J lost 6 bases, with 14 bases between them. Germline CDR1 reads SNHLY; CDR2 reads FYNNEI. CDR3: CASSDGPGLAGELFF. CDR3 sequence (DNA): TGTGCCAGCAGTGATGGTCCAGGGTTGGCCGGGGAGCTGTTTTTT.

This sequence joins TRBV12-5 and TRBJ2-1; TRBD2 aligns across 13 bases. The CDR3 sequence is 16 residues long. V trimming: 0 bases; J trimming: 4 bases; junction bases outside the gene matches: 0. Per the germline V gene, CDR1 is LGHNT and CDR2 is FRNRAP. CDR3 protein: CASGLVLAGGYNEQFF. For the CDR3, the DNA is TGTGCTAGTGGTTTGGTACTAGCGGGAGGGTACAATGAGCAGTTCTTC.